These 2 T cell receptor beta chains came from one sample sequenced in a study of regulatory T cells in long-lasting Graves disease (dated by TCRdb to the early 2020s). The sample's time point label, in plain terms: newly diagnosed GD, antithyroid drugs for less than 3 months. RNA was extracted from PBMCs in TRIzol for both TCR sequencing and RNA sequencing. Preparation of the library involved multiplex PCR. The sequencing machine was an Illumina HiSeq 4000. To build TCR beta libraries, CDR3 regions were amplified by Arm-PCR using iRepertoire HTBI primers. TCRdb cleaned the public reads at Q25 with fastp, built clones with MiXCR and kept in-frame beta chains. Each entry merges the rows of one CDR3 protein and shows their most common DNA and genes. This sample lists roughly 380,000 distinct CDR3 sequences; roughly a sixth were detected once. In total, the top ten clones hold 22% of the sample. This material consisted of peripheral blood mononuclear cells (PBMCs), taken at new diagnosis, from a patient treated with antithyroid drugs. All receptors derive from a female donor with Graves disease.

There are many counts of this clonotype. This chain uses TRBV2 with TRBJ2-2; D possibly corresponds to TRBD2 (5 bases). Germline V gene data show CDR1 as SNHLY and CDR2 as FYNNEI. The CDR3 runs to 14 residues. Deletions cut 6 bases from V and 1 base from J, with 9 bases between. In nucleotides, the CDR3 is TGTGCCAGCAGAGGACGGGGGAACACCGGGGAGCTGTTTTTT. This encodes CASRGRGNTGELFF.

This clonotype was recorded many times. The chain has TRBV4-1 and TRBJ2-7; no definite D call. CDR3 length equals 14 residues. CDR1 and CDR2 from the germline V gene are MGHRA and YSYEKL. Trimming removed 5 bases from V and 2 bases from J, with 13 bases in between. The CDR3 region is CASSSSGPTYEQYF. CDR3 DNA: TGCGCCAGCAGCAGCTCGGGCCCTACCTACGAGCAGTACTTC.